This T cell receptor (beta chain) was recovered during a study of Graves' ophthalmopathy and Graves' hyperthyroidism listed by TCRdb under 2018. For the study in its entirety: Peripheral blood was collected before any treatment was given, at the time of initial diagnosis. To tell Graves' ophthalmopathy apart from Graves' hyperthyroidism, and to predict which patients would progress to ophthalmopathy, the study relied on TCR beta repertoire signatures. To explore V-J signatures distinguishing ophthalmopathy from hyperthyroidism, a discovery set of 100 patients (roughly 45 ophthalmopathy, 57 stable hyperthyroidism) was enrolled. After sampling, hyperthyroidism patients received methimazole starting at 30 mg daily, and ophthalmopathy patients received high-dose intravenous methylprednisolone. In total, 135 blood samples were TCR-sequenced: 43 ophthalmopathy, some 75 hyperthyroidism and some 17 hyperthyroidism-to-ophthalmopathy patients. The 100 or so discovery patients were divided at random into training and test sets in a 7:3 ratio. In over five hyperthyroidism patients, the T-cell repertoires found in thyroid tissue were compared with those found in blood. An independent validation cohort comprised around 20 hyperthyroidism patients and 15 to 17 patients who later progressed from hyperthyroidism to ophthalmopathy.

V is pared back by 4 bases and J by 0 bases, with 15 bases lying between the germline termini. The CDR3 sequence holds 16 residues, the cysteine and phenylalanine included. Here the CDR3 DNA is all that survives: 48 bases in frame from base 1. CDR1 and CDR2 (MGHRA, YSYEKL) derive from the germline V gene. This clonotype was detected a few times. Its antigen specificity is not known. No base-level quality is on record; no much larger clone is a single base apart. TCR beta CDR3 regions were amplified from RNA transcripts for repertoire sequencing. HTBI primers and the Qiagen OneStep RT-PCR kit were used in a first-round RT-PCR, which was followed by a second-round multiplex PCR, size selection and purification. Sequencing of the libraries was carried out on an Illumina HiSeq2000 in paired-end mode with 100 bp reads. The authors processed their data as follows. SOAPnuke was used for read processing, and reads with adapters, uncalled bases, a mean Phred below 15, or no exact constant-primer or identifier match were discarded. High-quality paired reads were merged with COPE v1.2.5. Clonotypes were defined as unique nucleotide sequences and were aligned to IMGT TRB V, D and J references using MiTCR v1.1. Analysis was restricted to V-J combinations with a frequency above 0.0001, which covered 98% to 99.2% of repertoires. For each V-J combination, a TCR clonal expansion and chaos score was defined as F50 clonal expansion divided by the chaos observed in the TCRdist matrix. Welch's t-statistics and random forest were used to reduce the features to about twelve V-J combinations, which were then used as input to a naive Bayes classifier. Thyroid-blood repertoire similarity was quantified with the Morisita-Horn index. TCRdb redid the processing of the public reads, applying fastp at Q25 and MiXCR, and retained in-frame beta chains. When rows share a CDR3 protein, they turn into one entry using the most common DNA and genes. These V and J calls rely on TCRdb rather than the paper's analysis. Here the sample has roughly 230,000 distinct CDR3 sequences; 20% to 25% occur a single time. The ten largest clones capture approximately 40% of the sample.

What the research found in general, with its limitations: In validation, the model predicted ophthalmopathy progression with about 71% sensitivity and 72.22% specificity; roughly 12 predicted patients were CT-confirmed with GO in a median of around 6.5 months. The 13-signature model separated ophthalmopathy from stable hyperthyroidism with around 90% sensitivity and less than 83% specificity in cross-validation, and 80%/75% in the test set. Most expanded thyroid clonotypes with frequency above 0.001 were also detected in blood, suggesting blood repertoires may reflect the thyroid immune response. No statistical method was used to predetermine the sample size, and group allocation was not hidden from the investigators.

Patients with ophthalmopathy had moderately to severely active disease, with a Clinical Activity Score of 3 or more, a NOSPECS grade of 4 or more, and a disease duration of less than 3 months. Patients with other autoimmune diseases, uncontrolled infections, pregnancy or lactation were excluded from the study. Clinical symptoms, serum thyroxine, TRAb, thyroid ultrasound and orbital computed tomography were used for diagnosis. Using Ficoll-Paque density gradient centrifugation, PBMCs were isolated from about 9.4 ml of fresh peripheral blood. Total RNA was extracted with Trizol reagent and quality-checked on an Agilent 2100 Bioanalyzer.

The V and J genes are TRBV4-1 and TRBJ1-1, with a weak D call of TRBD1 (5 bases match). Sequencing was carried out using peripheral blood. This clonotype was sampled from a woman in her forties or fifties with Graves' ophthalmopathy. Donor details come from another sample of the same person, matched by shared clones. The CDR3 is CASSRGPSGLNTEAFF. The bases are TGCGCCAGCAGCCGGGGACCGTCTGGTCTGAACACTGAAGCTTTCTTT.